A selection of T cell receptor beta chains follows, all from one sample in a study of blood T cell repertoires in COVID-19. Only in-frame clones appear in the TCRdb table, and some are missing; sequencing was by immunoSEQ multiplex PCR. The sample records around 50,000 clones, 90% being singletons. Sequenced: peripheral blood. These receptors were taken from a human donor in a cohort sampled during active COVID-19. The CDR3 runs from the conserved cysteine through the conserved F or W. Each record gives: V gene, clone size, J gene, D gene, CDR3 DNA, CDR3 protein. D genes are given only for firm matches. Where a row states a size, it is once, few, many or the class of an expanded clone; other rows omit it.

>TRBV19|NA|TRBJ2-3|NA
TGTGCCAGTAGCCCGGGGGTAAAAGCAGATACGCAGTATTTT
CASSPGVKADTQYF
>TRBV3-1/TRBV3-2|NA|TRBJ1-6|TRBD1
TGTGCCAGCAGCACCGGGACAGGGAATTCACCCCTCCACTTT
CASSTGTGNSPLHF
>TRBV11-2|NA|TRBJ2-1|TRBD2
TGTGCCAGCAGCTTGGTGAGACTAGCGGGCCCGAGCTCCTACAATGAGCAGTTCTTC
CASSLVRLAGPSSYNEQFF
>TRBV6-6|once|TRBJ2-3|TRBD1
TGTGCCAGCAGTACCGGGACAGGGGGGTACACAGATACGCAGTATTTT
CASSTGTGGYTDTQYF
>TRBV2|NA|TRBJ1-1|NA
TGTGCCAGTAGAGAGGCCCCTGAAGCTTTCTTT
CASREAPEAFF
>TRBV18|NA|TRBJ1-2|TRBD1
TGTGCCAGCTCACCAATTGAGGGGGCTGGTTATGGCTACACCTTC
CASSPIEGAGYGYTF
>TRBV19|NA|TRBJ2-1|NA
TGTGCCAGTAGTGGGAGGGGGACAATGATTGAGCAGTTCTTC
CASSGRGTMIEQFF
>TRBV3-1/TRBV3-2|NA|TRBJ2-7|NA
TGTGCCAGCAGCCCCGGGTCCTACGAGCAGTACTTC
CASSPGSYEQYF
>TRBV3-1/TRBV3-2|NA|TRBJ2-3|NA
TGTGCCAGCAGCTCGTCGACAGGCACAGATACGCAGTATTTT
CASSSSTGTDTQYF
>TRBV29-1|NA|TRBJ2-1|TRBD2
TGCAGCGTTGACGGACTAGCCACCTACAATGAGCAGTTCTTC
CSVDGLATYNEQFF
>TRBV27|NA|TRBJ2-2|TRBD1
TGTGCCAGCAGCCCGGGACAGGGGGCCCGAAGGGCCGGGGAGCTGTTTTTT
CASSPGQGARRAGELFF
>TRBV3-1/TRBV3-2|once|TRBJ1-1|NA
TGTGCCAGCAGCCAGGGGGCGAACACTGAAGCTTTCTTT
CASSQGANTEAFF
>TRBV4-2|NA|TRBJ2-1|TRBD2
TGTGCCAGCAGCCAAGCGGGACTACGGAGGGCCAATGAGCAGTTCTTC
CASSQAGLRRANEQFF
>TRBV11-2|NA|TRBJ2-5|TRBD2
TGTGCCAGCAGCTTAGCTAGCGGGGCTTTAGAGACCCAGTACTTC
CASSLASGALETQYF
>TRBV13|once|TRBJ2-1|TRBD1
TGTGCCAGCAGCAGGGACAGGGCCACCTACAATGAGCAGTTCTTC
CASSRDRATYNEQFF
>TRBV5-1|NA|TRBJ2-7|NA
TGCGCCAGCAGCTTGGAGGGACAAAGCTCCTACGAGCAGTACTTC
CASSLEGQSSYEQYF
>TRBV28|NA|TRBJ1-2|NA
TGTGCCAGCAGTTTGTCCCTGAGGTGGGGCTACACCTTC
CASSLSLRWGYTF
>TRBV10-1|NA|TRBJ2-3|TRBD2
TGCGCCAGCAGTGACGGGACTAGCGGGAGAGGTACGCAGTATTTT
CASSDGTSGRGTQYF
>TRBV5-4|NA|TRBJ2-7|TRBD1
TGTGCCAGCAGCGAGCGGACAGGGGTAGACGAGCAGTACTTC
CASSERTGVDEQYF
>TRBV27|NA|TRBJ2-3|TRBD1
TGTGCCAGCAATCTTGGACAGGGAGGAGATACGCAGTATTTT
CASNLGQGGDTQYF
>TRBV7-9|NA|TRBJ2-5|TRBD2
TGTGCCAGCAGCTCCCCGGGACTAGCGGTCCAGAAGACCCAGTACTTC
CASSSPGLAVQKTQYF
>TRBV12-5|NA|TRBJ2-7|NA
TGTGCTAGTGGAGACCTCAGGAACTACGAGCAGTACTTC
CASGDLRNYEQYF
>TRBV2|NA|TRBJ1-4|NA
TGTGCCAGCAGTTCCCTACGAGCAACTAATGAAAAACTGTTTTTT
CASSSLRATNEKLFF
>TRBV6-1|NA|TRBJ2-3|NA
TGTGCCAGCAGTGAGACTGGGGAGGATACGCAGTATTTT
CASSETGEDTQYF
>TRBV5-1|NA|TRBJ2-3|TRBD2
TGCGCCAGCAGCCGAGGGAGGGGCACAGATACGCAGTATTTT
CASSRGRGTDTQYF
>TRBV7-9|NA|TRBJ2-5|TRBD1
TGTGCCAGCAGCCCCCAGAGGGGGCGGGAGACCCAGTACTTC
CASSPQRGRETQYF
>TRBV5-4|NA|TRBJ1-2|NA
TGTGCCAGCAGCTTGGAAACAACCAACTATGGCTACACCTTC
CASSLETTNYGYTF
>TRBV29-1|NA|TRBJ1-2|NA
TGCAGCGATCGCAGGGCTAACTATGGCTACACCTTC
CSDRRANYGYTF
>TRBV27|NA|TRBJ1-1|NA
TGTGCCAGCAGTTTAGAGGACAGCACTGAAGCTTTCTTT
CASSLEDSTEAFF
>TRBV27|NA|TRBJ2-3|NA
TGTGCCAGCAGTTTAGGCAGCACAGATACGCAGTATTTT
CASSLGSTDTQYF
>TRBV24-1|NA|TRBJ1-1|NA
TGTGCCACCAACCAGGCAGGGGACGCTGGAGCTTTCTTT
CATNQAGDAGAFF
>TRBV18|NA|TRBJ2-7|NA
TGTGCCAGCTCACCAACTATGGAGTACGAGCAGTACTTC
CASSPTMEYEQYF